This T cell receptor beta chain was sequenced in a study of blood T cell repertoires in COVID-19 (dated by TCRdb to about 2020). Regarding the study in general: Samples covering the acute and convalescent phases of COVID-19 were provided by collaborators in the United States, Italy and Spain. The material from the prospective study consisted of cDNA or gDNA derived from T cells, B-cell-depleted T cells, or PBMCs. The dataset comprised deeply sampled blood TCRbeta repertoires from subjects exposed to, actively infected with, or recovered from COVID-19. A freely available public database, intended as a resource for researchers studying the immune response to SARS-CoV-2, is where the repertoires were released. The samples were drawn from the first 160 participants of the ongoing ImmuneRACE study and from under 1,500 subjects provided by 6 global collaborators. A de-identified subject ID, COVID-19 status, age in years and sex were almost always included in the sample metadata. Where available, HLA class I and class II types were obtained from metadata supplied by the sample provider rather than from assay-based typing.

The immunoSEQ Assay, a bias-controlled multiplex PCR, was used to amplify TCRbeta CDR3 regions from genomic DNA. The authors' analysis ran thus. Nucleated cell counts per sample were estimated from amplification of reference gene primers within the assay. To quantify the absolute abundance of each unique TCRbeta CDR3 rearrangement, sequence reads were collapsed and filtered. For each sample, productive Simpson clonality was calculated as the square root of Simpson's diversity index over productive rearrangements. In its TCRdb copy, this immuneACCESS table keeps in-frame sequences only and misses some clones. Where compared with another copy, unresolved V genes explain less than half of these, and the others have no known cause. The V and J calls and clone size are taken from that table; D and trimming were inferred from the DNA. The sample yields 50,000 or so clones; 65% to 90% were counted once. In total, the top ten clones hold 7.3% of the sample.

The CDR3 holds 13 amino acids from the cysteine to the phenylalanine. Here the CDR3 DNA is all that survives: 39 bases in frame from base 1. At the junction V is shortened by 5 bases and J by 4 bases; bases outside the gene matches: 2. The germline V gene yields SNHLY for CDR1 and FYNNEI for CDR2. A word on this clone: No cognate antigen has been identified for it. Per-base qualities were not stored, and no clone one base away is much larger.

Each collaborating institution followed its own protocols to collect whole blood in K2EDTA tubes. Collaborator samples were shipped for TCRbeta analysis as frozen whole blood, isolated PBMCs, or DNA extracted from either sample type. What the research found in general, with its limitations: Clinical and demographic metadata were provided uncurated, with the amount varying by source and participant.

The chain is assembled from TRBV2 and TRBJ1-5; 7 junctional bases match TRBD1. The sample comprised peripheral blood. This TCR came from a man between 35 and 55 years old with acute or convalescent COVID-19. The encoded CDR3 is CASSRTGNQPQHF. The DNA sequence reads TGTGCCAGCAGTCGGACAGGAAATCAGCCCCAGCATTTT.